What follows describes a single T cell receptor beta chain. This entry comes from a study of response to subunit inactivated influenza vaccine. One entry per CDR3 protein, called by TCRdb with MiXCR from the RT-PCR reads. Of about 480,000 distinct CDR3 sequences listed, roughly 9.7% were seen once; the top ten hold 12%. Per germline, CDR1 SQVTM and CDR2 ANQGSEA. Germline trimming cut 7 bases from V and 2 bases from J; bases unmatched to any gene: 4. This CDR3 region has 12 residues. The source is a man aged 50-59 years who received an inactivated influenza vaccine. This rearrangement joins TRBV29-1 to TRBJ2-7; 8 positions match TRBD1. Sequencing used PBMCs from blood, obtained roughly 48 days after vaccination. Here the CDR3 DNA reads TGCAGCGAAGGACAGGGACCCTACGAGCAGTACTTC. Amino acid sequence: CSEGQGPYEQYF.